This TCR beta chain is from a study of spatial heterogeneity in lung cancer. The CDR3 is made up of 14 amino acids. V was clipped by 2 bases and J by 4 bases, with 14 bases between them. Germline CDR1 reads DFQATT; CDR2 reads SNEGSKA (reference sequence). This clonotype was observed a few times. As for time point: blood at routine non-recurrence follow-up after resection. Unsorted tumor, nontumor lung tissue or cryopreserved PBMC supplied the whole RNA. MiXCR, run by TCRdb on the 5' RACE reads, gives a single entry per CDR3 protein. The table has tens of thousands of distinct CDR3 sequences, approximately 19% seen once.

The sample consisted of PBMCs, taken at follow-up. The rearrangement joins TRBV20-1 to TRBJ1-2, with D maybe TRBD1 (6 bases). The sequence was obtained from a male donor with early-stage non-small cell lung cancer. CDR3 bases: TGCAGTGCTAGAACCCCAGGGGATTTCTATGGCTACACCTTC. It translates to CSARTPGDFYGYTF.